Listed below are T cell receptor beta chains from one sample, sequenced in a study of blood T cells in healthy people across ages. TCRdb re-analysed the 5' RACE reads in MiXCR, keeping a single row per CDR3 protein. The table shows some 1.4 million distinct CDR3 sequences, with roughly 40% occurring only once. The sequenced sample consisted of blood. The receptor source for this set is a woman aged 18-29 years in good health. Both conserved end residues are part of each CDR3. A D gene is named only where the DNA matches it firmly. Size is omitted from some rows. Given values are once, few, many or a class for expanded clones.

v_call	clone_size	j_call	d_call	cdr3_nt	cdr3_aa
TRBV29-1	few	TRBJ2-5	.	TGCAGCACTAATGGGGAGGAAGAGACCCAGTACTTC	CSTNGEEETQYF
TRBV6-5	.	TRBJ2-7	TRBD2	TGTGCCAGCAGTTACTCGGGGCCTAGCGGGGGCCTTAGCTCCTACGAGCAGTACTTC	CASSYSGPSGGLSSYEQYF
TRBV6-2/TRBV6-3	.	TRBJ2-3	TRBD2	TGTGCCAGCAGCTCAGGGACTAGCGGGATGTTCACAGATACGCAGTATTTT	CASSSGTSGMFTDTQYF
TRBV7-2	.	TRBJ1-6	.	TGTGCCAGCAGCTTCGGAGGAGGGAATTCACCCCTCCACTTT	CASSFGGGNSPLHF
TRBV6-4	.	TRBJ2-1	TRBD2	TGTGCCAGCAGTGACTCCGGGACTAGCATGTGGGATGAGCAGTTCTTC	CASSDSGTSMWDEQFF
TRBV29-1	once	TRBJ2-3	.	TGCAGCGGGGATGTCGGTGGGGTAGATACGCAGTATTTT	CSGDVGGVDTQYF
TRBV2	.	TRBJ2-7	.	TGTGCCAGCAGTTCGTCAGCGGGCCAGACCTACGAGCAGTACTTC	CASSSSAGQTYEQYF
TRBV7-9	.	TRBJ2-5	TRBD2	TGTGCCAGCAGCTCTATCTCCACTAGCGGGGCGGGGGAGACCCAGTACTTC	CASSSISTSGAGETQYF
TRBV20-1	once	TRBJ2-5	.	TGCAGTGCTAACCCGGGCCAAATAAGAGGGACCCAGTACTTC	CSANPGQIRGTQYF
TRBV15	few	TRBJ2-7	.	TGTGCCACCGGCAGTGGGGGCTACGAGCAGTACTTC	CATGSGGYEQYF
TRBV28	.	TRBJ1-5	.	TGTGCCAGCAGTTTCCCAAACGGGGGGCCCCAGCATTTT	CASSFPNGGPQHF
TRBV20-1	.	TRBJ2-4	.	TGCAGTGCTAGACCAGATCTAGCCAAAGACATTCAGTACTTC	CSARPDLAKDIQYF
TRBV6-4	.	TRBJ2-1	TRBD2	TGTGCCAGCAGTGATCTAGGCGGGACTAACAATGAGCAGTTCTTC	CASSDLGGTNNEQFF